This note documents a single TCR beta chain sequence. Its antigen is not identified. The germline V gene has CDR1 KGHDR and CDR2 SFDVKD. Trimming cost V 5 bases and J 3 bases, with 10 bases left between them. The CDR3 extends over 14 amino acids. The source of the sample is a study of Graves' ophthalmopathy and Graves' hyperthyroidism. Diagnoses were established from clinical symptoms, serum thyroxine, TRAb, thyroid ultrasound and orbital computed tomography. RNA transcripts yielded amplified TCR beta CDR3 regions. Second-round multiplex PCR came after first-round RT-PCR with HTBI primers. TCRdb re-derived calls from the multiplex PCR reads in MiXCR, one entry per CDR3 protein. The sample shows around 1,200,000 distinct CDR3 sequences, roughly 35% of them seen only once. Overall study findings and caveats: Most thyroid clonotypes with frequency above 0.001 were detected in blood too. A 13-signature model separated ophthalmopathy from stable hyperthyroidism, approximately 87% sensitivity, roughly 81% specificity.

The receptor was derived from an adult man with Graves' hyperthyroidism. Sequencing was carried out using peripheral blood or thyroid tissue (not recorded which). The V call is TRBV24-1, the J call TRBJ1-5; D not certain. CDR3 residues: CATSAGRNNQPQHF. The CDR3 DNA is TGTGCCACCAGTGCTGGACGGAACAATCAGCCCCAGCATTTT.